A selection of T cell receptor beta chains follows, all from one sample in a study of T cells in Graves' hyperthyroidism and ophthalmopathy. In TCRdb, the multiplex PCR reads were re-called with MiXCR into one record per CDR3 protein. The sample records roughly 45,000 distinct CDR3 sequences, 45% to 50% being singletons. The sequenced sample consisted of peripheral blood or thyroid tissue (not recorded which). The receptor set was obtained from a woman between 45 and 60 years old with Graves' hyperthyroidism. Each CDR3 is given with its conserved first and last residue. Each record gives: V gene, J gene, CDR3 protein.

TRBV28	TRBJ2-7	CASSPWTGSSYEQYF
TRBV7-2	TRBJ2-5	CASSSRGAGEGKTQYF
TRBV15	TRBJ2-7	CATSRDGLRDQYF
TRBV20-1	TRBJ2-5	CSARDSDTGTQYF
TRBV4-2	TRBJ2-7	CASTTRDLSYEQYF
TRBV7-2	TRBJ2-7	CASSPGTSGRRGYEQYF
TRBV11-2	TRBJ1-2	CASSLGQALGYTF
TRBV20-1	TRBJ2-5	CSASPILESETQYF
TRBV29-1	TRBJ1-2	CSGERIDYGYTF
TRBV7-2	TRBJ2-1	CASSYRDSPYNEQFF
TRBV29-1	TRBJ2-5	CSVEIGYRETQYF
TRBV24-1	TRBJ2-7	CATSDYDGQGKRSEQYF
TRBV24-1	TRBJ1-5	CATSPRGTGQPQHF
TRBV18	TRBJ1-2	CASSLQGGDGYTF
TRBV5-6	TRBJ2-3	CASSFWTSGILDTQYF
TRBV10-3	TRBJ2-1	CAISDGRGSYNEQFF
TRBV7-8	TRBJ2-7	CASSLGTLEQYF
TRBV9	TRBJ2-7	CASSAGGLAGGEQYF
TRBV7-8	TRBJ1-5	CASSSLNQPQHF
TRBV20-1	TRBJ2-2	CSARDRESGNAGELFF
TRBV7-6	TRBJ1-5	CASSSGQGLEPQHF
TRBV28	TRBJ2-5	CASFDSGQGTLYF
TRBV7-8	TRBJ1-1	CASSLAVGTEAFF
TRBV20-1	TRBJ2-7	CSARDGGQGRVLGEQYF
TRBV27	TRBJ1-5	CASSLRRVNQPQHF
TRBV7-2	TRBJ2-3	CASSHSGRVPDTQYF
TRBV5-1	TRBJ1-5	CASSAGLEASRETQHF
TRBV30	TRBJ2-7	CAWSVGQGWYEQYF
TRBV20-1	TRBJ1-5	CSARKGLNQPQHF
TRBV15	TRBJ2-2	CATSDGLAGNTGELFF
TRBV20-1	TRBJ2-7	CSASNPTSGSPRGQYF
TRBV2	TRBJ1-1	CASSEEVRHTEAFF
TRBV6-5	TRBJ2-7	CASSLSSWRLGSYEQYF
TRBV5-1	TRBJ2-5	CASSSRTSGGQETQYF
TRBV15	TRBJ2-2	CATSRDWAGLYGYTGELFF
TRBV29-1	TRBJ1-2	CSVGGTGGGYTF
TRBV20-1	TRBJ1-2	CSAYLRGAGNGYTF
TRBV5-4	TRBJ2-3	CASSLDSEPTDTQYF
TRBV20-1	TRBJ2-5	CSAVGRLQETQYF
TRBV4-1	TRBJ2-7	CASSLRDRGLDEQYF
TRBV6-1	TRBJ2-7	CAAGASGGYEQYF
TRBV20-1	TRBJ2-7	CSAIAGTSGRYEQYF
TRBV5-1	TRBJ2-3	CASSSGGTGWSDTQYF